Described below is a single T cell receptor (beta chain) sequence and its context. The sample originates from a study of cytomegalovirus exposure and HLA in healthy donors. Primers for the PCR totalled 60 Vbeta and 13 Jbeta. Original handling: As a later analysis found, there were 82 million or so unique TCR beta chains, of which about 10 million were shared. TCRdb keeps only in-frame clones here, not all; method: immunoSEQ multiplex PCR. V and J calls and clone size come straight from that table; D and trimming were deduced from the DNA. This table has over 85,000 clones, 6.5% to 8% appearing once. Germline CDR1 is SNHLY and CDR2 is FYNNEI. V shed 6 bases and J shed 0 bases, with 12 bases lying between them. CDR3 size: 15 residues.

The TCR originated in a man in his forties or fifties in good health and CMV-seronegative. This chain links TRBV2 with TRBJ1-5; possibly TRBD1 for D (5 bases). The sequenced material came from PBMCs. The CDR3 DNA is TGTGCCAGCAGGGACGACAGCTATAGCAATCAGCCCCAGCATTTT. The encoded protein is CASRDDSYSNQPQHF.